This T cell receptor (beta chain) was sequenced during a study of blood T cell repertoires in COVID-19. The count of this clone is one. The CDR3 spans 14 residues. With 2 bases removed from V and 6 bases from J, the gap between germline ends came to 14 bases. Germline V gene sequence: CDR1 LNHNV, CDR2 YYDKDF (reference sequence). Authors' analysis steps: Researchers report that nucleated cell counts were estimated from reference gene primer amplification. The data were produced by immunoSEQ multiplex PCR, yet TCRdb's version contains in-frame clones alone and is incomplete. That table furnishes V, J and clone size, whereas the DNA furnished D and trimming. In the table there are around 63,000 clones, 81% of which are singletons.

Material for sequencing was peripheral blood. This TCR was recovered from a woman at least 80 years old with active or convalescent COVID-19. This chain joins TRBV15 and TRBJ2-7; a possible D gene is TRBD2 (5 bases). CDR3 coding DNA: TGTGCCACCAGCAGAACGGAGGAATGGTCCGAGCAGTACTTC. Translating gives CATSRTEEWSEQYF.